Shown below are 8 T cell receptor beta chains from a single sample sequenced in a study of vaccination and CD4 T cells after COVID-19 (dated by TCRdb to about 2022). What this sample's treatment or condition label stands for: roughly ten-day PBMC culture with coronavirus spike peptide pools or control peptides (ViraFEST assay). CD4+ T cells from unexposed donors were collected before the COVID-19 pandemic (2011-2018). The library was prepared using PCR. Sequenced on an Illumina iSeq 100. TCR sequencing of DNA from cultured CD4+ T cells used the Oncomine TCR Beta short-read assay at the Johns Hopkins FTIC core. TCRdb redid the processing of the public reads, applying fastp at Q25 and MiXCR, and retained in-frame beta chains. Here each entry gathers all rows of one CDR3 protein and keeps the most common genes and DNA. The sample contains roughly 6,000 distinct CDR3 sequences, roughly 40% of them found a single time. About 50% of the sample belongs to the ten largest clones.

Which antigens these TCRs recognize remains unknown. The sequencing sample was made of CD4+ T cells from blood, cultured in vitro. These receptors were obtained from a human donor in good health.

CDR3 loop: CAWSVAGKNSPLHF. CDR3 bases: TGTGCCTGGAGTGTGGCAGGGAAGAACTCACCCCTCCACTTT. The chain links TRBV30 to TRBJ1-6, with D maybe TRBD1 (5 bases). Germline CDR1 is GTSNPN and CDR2 is SVGIG (reference sequence). With 0 bases removed from V and 10 bases from J, the gap between germline ends came to 13 bases. The CDR3 runs 14 residues.

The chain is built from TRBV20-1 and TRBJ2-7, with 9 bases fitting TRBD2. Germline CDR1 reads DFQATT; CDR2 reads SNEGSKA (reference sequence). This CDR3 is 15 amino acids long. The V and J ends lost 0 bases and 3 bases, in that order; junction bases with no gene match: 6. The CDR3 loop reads CSARDAGGGDYEQYF. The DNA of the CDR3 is TGCAGTGCTAGAGACGCGGGGGGGGGTGACTACGAGCAGTACTTC.

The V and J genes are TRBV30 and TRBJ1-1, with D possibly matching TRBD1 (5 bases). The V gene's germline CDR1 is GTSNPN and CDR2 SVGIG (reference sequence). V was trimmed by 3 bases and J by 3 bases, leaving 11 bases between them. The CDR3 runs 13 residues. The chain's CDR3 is CAWSPPGDTEAFF. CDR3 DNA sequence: TGTGCCTGGAGCCCACCGGGGGACACTGAAGCTTTCTTT.

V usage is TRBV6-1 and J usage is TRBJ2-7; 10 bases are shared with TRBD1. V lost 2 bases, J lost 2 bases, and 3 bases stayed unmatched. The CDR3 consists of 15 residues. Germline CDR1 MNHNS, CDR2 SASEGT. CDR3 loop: CASSEQGTGAYEQYF. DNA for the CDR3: TGTGCCAGCAGTGAACAAGGGACAGGGGCCTACGAGCAGTACTTC.

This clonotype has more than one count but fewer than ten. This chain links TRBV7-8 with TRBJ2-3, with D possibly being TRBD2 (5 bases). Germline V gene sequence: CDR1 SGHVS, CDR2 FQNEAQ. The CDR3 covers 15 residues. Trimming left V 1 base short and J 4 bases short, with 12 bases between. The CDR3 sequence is CASSLDTRGSDTQYF. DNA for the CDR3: TGTGCCAGCAGCTTAGATACCCGAGGGTCAGATACGCAGTATTTT.

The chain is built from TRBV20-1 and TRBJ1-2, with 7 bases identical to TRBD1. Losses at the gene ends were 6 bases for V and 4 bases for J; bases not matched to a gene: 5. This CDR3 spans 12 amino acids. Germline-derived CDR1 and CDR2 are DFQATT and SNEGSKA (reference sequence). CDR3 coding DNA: TGCAGTGCGCGACAGGGTGGCTATGGCTACACCTTC. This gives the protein CSARQGGYGYTF.

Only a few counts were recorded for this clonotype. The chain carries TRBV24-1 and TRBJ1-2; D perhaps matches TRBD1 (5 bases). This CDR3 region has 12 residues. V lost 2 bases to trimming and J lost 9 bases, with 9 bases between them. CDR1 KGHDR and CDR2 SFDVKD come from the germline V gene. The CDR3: CATSDSRDRYTF. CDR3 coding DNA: TGTGCCACCAGTGATTCCCGGGACCGCTACACCTTC.

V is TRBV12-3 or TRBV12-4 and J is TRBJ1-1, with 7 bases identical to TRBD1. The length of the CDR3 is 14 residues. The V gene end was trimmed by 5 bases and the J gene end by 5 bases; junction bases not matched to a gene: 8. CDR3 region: CASSLAGGRTEAFF. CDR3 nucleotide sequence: TGTGCCAGCAGTCTTGCAGGGGGGCGGACTGAAGCTTTCTTT.